The 8 T cell receptor beta chains below were found in one sample sequenced in a study of CD8 T cells in ankylosing spondylitis. Study observations and caveats: What seemed typical of ankylosing spondylitis blood was a TCR beta motif built from roughly eight highly homologous variants.

For these receptors, no antigen is known. Each CDR3 protein is one row after TCRdb ran MiXCR on the 5' RACE reads. The table includes roughly 370,000 distinct CDR3 sequences, 20% to 25% detected once. Material for sequencing was blood, either unsorted or a sorted T cell fraction (not recorded which). The source is a male donor with ankylosing spondylitis.

This clonotype was observed a handful of times. The chain uses TRBV4-2 and TRBJ2-1; 7 nucleotides match TRBD2. The length of the CDR3 is 17 residues. Germline CDR1 is LGHNA and CDR2 is YNFKEQ. V shed 4 bases and J 4 bases; nucleotides not matched to a gene: 13. The CDR3 DNA follows: TGTGCCAGCAGCCGAGACGCGACTAGCCGTCATTACAATGAGCAGTTCTTC. Translation gives CASSRDATSRHYNEQFF.

This clonotype came up many times. J is TRBJ1-2 and V is TRBV20-1; 7 bases match TRBD1. CDR3 length equals 14 residues. Germline assignment: CDR1 DFQATT and CDR2 SNEGSKA (reference sequence). V was pared by 5 bases and J by 4 bases, with 10 bases of the junction left unmatched. CDR3: CSAPPRGRGYGYTF. The CDR3 bases are TGCAGTGCTCCTCCAAGGGGGCGCGGCTATGGCTACACCTTC.

This clonotype was seen more than once but under ten times. This chain links TRBV27 with TRBJ2-3, with a weak D call TRBD2 (5 bases). There are 11 residues in the CDR3. Germline V gene lookup returns CDR1 MNHEY and CDR2 SMNVEV (reference sequence). The germline V and J ends were trimmed by 10 bases and 7 bases, with 12 bases remaining between them. DNA of the CDR3: TGTGCCATCCGGGGAGTCAATACGCAGTATTTT. Protein sequence: CAIRGVNTQYF.

This clonotype was recorded once. The chain is built from TRBV5-1 and TRBJ1-3; D unclear. CDR3 size: 15 residues. Trimming took off 6 bases at V and 0 bases at J, with 13 bases between the two ends. Per the germline V gene, CDR1 is SGHRS and CDR2 is YFSETQ. The CDR3 DNA is TGCGCCAGCACCGGGCCGTCTCGCTCTGGAAACACCATATATTTT. Translating gives CASTGPSRSGNTIYF.

This clonotype was found a few times. This sequence joins TRBV12-3 or TRBV12-4 and TRBJ2-7; D uncertain. V was clipped by 6 bases and J by 5 bases, with 11 bases between them. The CDR3 is 12 residues long. The CDR3 loop reads CASSLSYHEQYF. The CDR3 DNA is TGTGCCAGCAGCCTCTCTTACCACGAGCAGTACTTC.

The V and J genes are TRBV5-5 and TRBJ2-1; the match to TRBD2 covers 8 bases. The length of the CDR3 is 15 residues. The germline V gene has CDR1 SGHKS and CDR2 YYEKEE (reference sequence). Germline trimming cut 4 bases from V and 3 bases from J; bases unmatched to any gene: 6. CDR3 residues: CASSLSGADYNEQFF. The CDR3 bases are TGTGCCAGCAGCCTTAGCGGGGCTGACTACAATGAGCAGTTCTTC.

The chain uses TRBV4-2 and TRBJ2-2; D perhaps matches TRBD1 (6 bases). The CDR3 has 16 amino acids. CDR1 is LGHNA, CDR2 YNFKEQ, per germline. The ends were cut back, 2 bases at V and 2 bases at J, with 12 bases in the middle. The CDR3 region is CASSQQTGTNTGELFF. The DNA of the CDR3 is TGTGCCAGCAGCCAACAAACCGGGACAAACACCGGGGAGCTGTTTTTT.

This chain connects TRBV6-2 or TRBV6-3 to TRBJ2-7, with unresolved D. The length of the CDR3 is 12 residues. The V end lost 6 bases, the J end lost 7 bases, and 13 bases lay between the germline ends. From germline, CDR1 is MNHEY and CDR2 SVGEGT. CDR3 sequence: CASSYIGWEQYF. CDR3 bases: TGTGCCAGCAGCTACATAGGGTGGGAGCAGTACTTC.